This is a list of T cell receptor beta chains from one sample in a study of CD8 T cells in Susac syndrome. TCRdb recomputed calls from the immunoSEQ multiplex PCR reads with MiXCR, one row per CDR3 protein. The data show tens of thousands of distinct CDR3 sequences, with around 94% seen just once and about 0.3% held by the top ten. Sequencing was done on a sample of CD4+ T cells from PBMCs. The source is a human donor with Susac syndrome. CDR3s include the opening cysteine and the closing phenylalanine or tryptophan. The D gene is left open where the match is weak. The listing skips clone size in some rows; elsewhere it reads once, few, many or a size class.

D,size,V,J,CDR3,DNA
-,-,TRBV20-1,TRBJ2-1,CSARDTGEQFF,TGCAGTGCTAGAGATACCGGTGAGCAGTTCTTC
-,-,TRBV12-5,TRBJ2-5,CASGHGQARTQYF,TGTGCTAGTGGGCACGGACAAGCTAGGACCCAGTACTTC
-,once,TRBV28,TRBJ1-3,CASSRRNGNTIYF,TGTGCCAGCAGTCGGCGAAATGGAAACACCATATATTTT
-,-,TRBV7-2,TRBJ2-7,CASSTSRPGQYF,TGTGCCAGCAGCACATCACGTCCCGGGCAGTACTTC
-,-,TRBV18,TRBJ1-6,CASSPTAPNSPLHF,TGTGCCAGCTCACCCACGGCTCCGAATTCACCCCTCCACTTT
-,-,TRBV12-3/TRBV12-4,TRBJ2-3,CASSLVGDTQYF,TGTGCCAGCAGTTTAGTGGGAGATACGCAGTATTTT
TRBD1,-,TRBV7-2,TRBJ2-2,CASSRTGENTGELFF,TGTGCCAGCAGCCGGACAGGGGAGAACACCGGGGAGCTGTTTTTT
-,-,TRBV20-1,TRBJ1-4,CSGQRGVAEKLFF,TGCAGTGGCCAGAGGGGGGTAGCTGAAAAACTGTTTTTT
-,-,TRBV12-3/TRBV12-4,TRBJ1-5,CASSQWGDNQPQHF,TGTGCCAGCAGCCAATGGGGGGATAATCAGCCCCAGCATTTT
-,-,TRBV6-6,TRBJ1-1,CASRNTHQSTEAFF,TGTGCCAGCAGAAATACCCATCAGTCCACTGAAGCTTTCTTT
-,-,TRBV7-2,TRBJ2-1,CASRGAGDEQFF,TGTGCCAGCAGAGGGGCGGGCGATGAGCAGTTCTTC
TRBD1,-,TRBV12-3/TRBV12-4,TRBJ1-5,CASSQTGIGQPQHF,TGTGCCAGCAGCCAGACAGGGATCGGACAGCCCCAGCATTTT
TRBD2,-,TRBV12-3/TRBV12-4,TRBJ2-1,CASSATSVSYNEQFF,TGTGCCAGCAGCGCCACTAGCGTTTCCTACAATGAGCAGTTCTTC
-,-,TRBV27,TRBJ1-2,CASSQGAITHGSYGYTF,TGTGCCAGCAGTCAAGGAGCAATTACTCATGGAAGTTATGGCTACACCTTC
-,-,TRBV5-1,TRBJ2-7,CASSLRPGDEQYF,TGCGCCAGCAGCTTAAGGCCCGGGGACGAGCAGTACTTC
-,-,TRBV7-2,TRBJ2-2,CASSPIRIHGTGELFF,TGTGCCAGCAGCCCTATTAGGATTCATGGAACCGGGGAGCTGTTTTTT
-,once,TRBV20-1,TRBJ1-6,CSAKRSNSPLHF,TGCAGTGCCAAGAGATCTAATTCACCCCTCCACTTT
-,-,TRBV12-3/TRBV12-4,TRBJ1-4,CASGREDKREKLFF,TGTGCCAGCGGGCGGGAGGACAAGAGGGAAAAACTGTTTTTT
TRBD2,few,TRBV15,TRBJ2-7,CATSSGRGGTYEQYF,TGTGCCACCAGCAGCGGGCGGGGGGGAACTTACGAGCAGTACTTC
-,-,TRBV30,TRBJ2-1,CAWAGTSSYNEQFF,TGTGCCTGGGCCGGGACCAGCTCCTACAATGAGCAGTTCTTC
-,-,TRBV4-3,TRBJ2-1,CASSQDELEGFEQFF,TGCGCCAGCAGCCAAGATGAATTGGAGGGCTTTGAGCAGTTCTTC
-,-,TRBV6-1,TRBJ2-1,CASSEHPLKQFF,TGTGCCAGCAGTGAGCACCCGTTAAAGCAGTTCTTC
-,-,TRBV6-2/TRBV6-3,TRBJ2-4,CASSYLGAAKNIQYF,TGTGCCAGCAGTTACCTAGGGGCGGCCAAAAACATTCAGTACTTC
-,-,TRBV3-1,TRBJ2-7,CASRGPSDQQYF,TGTGCCAGCAGAGGCCCTAGCGACCAGCAGTACTTC
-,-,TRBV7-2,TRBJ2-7,CASSYGTYEQYF,TGTGCCAGCAGCTATGGGACCTACGAGCAGTACTTC
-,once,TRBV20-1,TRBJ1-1,CSARVIAGNTEAFF,TGCAGTGCTAGAGTGATTGCCGGGAACACTGAAGCTTTCTTT
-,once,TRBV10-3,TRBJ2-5,CAMGDPQETQYF,TGTGCCATGGGGGACCCCCAAGAGACCCAGTACTTC
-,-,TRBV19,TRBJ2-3,CASSVTAEAQYF,TGTGCCAGTAGTGTGACCGCTGAGGCGCAGTATTTT
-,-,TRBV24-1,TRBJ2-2,CATSRIVNPNTGELFF,TGTGCCACCAGCCGAATAGTCAATCCGAACACCGGGGAGCTGTTTTTT
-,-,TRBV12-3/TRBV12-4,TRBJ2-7,CASSIRGEQYF,TGTGCCAGCAGTATCCGGGGCGAGCAGTACTTC
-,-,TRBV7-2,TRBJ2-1,CASSPTGTRANEQFF,TGTGCCAGCAGCCCAACCGGGACACGGGCCAATGAGCAGTTCTTC
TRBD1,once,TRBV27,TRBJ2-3,CASSPPGQVPDTQYF,TGTGCCAGCAGTCCTCCGGGACAGGTCCCAGATACGCAGTATTTT
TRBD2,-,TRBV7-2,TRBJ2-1,CASSLTSGPNEQFF,TGTGCCAGCAGCCTGACTAGCGGGCCGAATGAGCAGTTCTTC